These 20 T cell receptor beta chains came from one sample sequenced in a study of blood T cell repertoires in COVID-19. This table comes from immunoSEQ multiplex PCR, and its TCRdb copy is limited to in-frame clones, with some not included. The top ten hold around 17% of the sample, which has about 33,000 clones, around four fifths seen once. The material sequenced was peripheral blood. The receptors come from an older man with acute or convalescent COVID-19.

The chain is built from TRBV5-1 and TRBJ2-1; 10 bases align to TRBD2. The germline CDR1 and CDR2 sequences are SGHRS and YFSETQ. The CDR3 runs 16 residues. The V and J ends lost 4 bases and 9 bases, in that order; junction bases with no gene match: 13. The CDR3 reads CASSLSSGGVVGEQFF. For the CDR3, the DNA is TGCGCCAGCAGCCTTTCGAGCGGGGGGGTAGTTGGTGAGCAGTTCTTC.

The J gene is TRBJ2-3, the V gene TRBV6-5; tentatively, D is TRBD1 (5 bases). The V gene lost 4 bases and the J gene lost 4 bases, with 15 bases spanning the gap. The CDR3 is 15 amino acids. Germline CDR1 and CDR2: MNHEY and SVGAGI. CDR3 loop: CASSFQGRGADTQYF. The CDR3 bases are TGTGCCAGCAGTTTCCAGGGTAGGGGTGCAGATACGCAGTATTTT.

This clone turned up a few times. The rearrangement links TRBV6-2 or TRBV6-3 to TRBJ2-4; D call uncertain. The CDR3 is made up of 16 amino acids. Trimming removed 2 bases at V and 0 bases at J, with 11 bases between. From germline, CDR1 is MNHEY and CDR2 SVGEGT. This chain's CDR3 is CASSYRQALAKNIQYF. CDR3 DNA: TGTGCCAGCAGTTACAGGCAGGCTCTAGCCAAAAACATTCAGTACTTC.

V and J are TRBV7-8 and TRBJ2-1, with 8 bases that match TRBD2. The V and J ends lost 2 bases and 4 bases, in that order; junction bases with no gene match: 7. Germline lookup yields CDR1 SGHVS and CDR2 FQNEAQ. This CDR3 comprises 16 residues. CDR3 bases: TGTGCCAGCAGCTTACAGATAGCGGGACGTTACAATGAGCAGTTCTTC. The encoded protein is CASSLQIAGRYNEQFF.

This clone was seen only once. This chain links TRBV5-5 with TRBJ1-5, with 8 bases that match TRBD1. This CDR3 is built from 15 residues. Trimming took 1 base from V and 9 from J; bases not matched to a gene: 9. CDR1 is SGHKS and CDR2 is YYEKEE in the germline V gene (reference sequence). CDR3 protein: CASSLTGTGNTPQHF. The CDR3 nucleotides are TGTGCCAGCAGCTTGACCGGGACAGGAAACACGCCCCAGCATTTT.

The rearrangement uses TRBV7-2 and TRBJ2-1, with 9 nucleotides matching TRBD1. Germline V gives CDR1 SGHTA, CDR2 FQGNSA. The CDR3 consists of 16 residues. The V and J ends lost 3 bases and 2 bases, in that order; junction bases with no gene match: 5. The CDR3 sequence is CASSLLGTGTYNEQFF. Written as DNA, the CDR3 is TGTGCCAGCAGCTTGCTTGGGACAGGGACCTACAATGAGCAGTTCTTC. Based on the CDR3 plus reference TRBV7-2 and TRBJ2-1, the full variable domain is GAGVSQSPSNKVTEKGKDVELRCDPISGHTALYWYRQSLGQGLEFLIYFQGNSAPDKSGLPSDRFSAERTGGSVSTLTIQRTQQEDSAVYLCASSLLGTGTYNEQFFGPGTRLTVL.

The chain recombines TRBV24-1 with TRBJ2-1; TRBD1 agrees at 9 bases. With 5 bases clipped from V and 0 bases from J, the junction kept 7 bases outside the gene matches. The germline V gene has CDR1 KGHDR and CDR2 SFDVKD. The CDR3 runs 17 residues. The CDR3 is CATSAGQGRGSYNEQFF. CDR3 DNA sequence: TGTGCCACCAGTGCCGGACAGGGGAGGGGCTCCTACAATGAGCAGTTCTTC.

V usage is TRBV11-2 and J usage is TRBJ1-1, with no clear D. V gave up 3 bases and J gave up 1 base, with 9 bases separating them. This CDR3 spans 14 amino acids. Germline V gene sequence: CDR1 SGHAT, CDR2 FQNNGV. The DNA of the CDR3 is TGTGCCAGCAGCTTTTCAGGAACGAACACTGAAGCTTTCTTT. It is translated as CASSFSGTNTEAFF. Together with reference TRBV11-2 and TRBJ1-1, the CDR3 gives the full variable domain: EAGVAQSPRYKIIEKRQSVAFWCNPISGHATLYWYQQILGQGPKLLIQFQNNGVVDDSQLPKDRFSAERLKGVDSTLKIQPAKLEDSAVYLCASSFSGTNTEAFFGQGTRLTVV.

The chain has TRBV25-1 and TRBJ1-2; 7 bases agree with TRBD1. Looked up from germline, CDR1 is MGHDK and CDR2 is SYGVNS. The J segment lost 4 bases and the V segment lost 1 base, leaving 9 bases of the junction unmatched. This CDR3 comprises 16 residues. The CDR3 DNA sequence: TGTGCCAGCAGTGAATTGGAGGGGGCCGGCCTCTATGGCTACACCTTC. This codes for CASSELEGAGLYGYTF.

J is TRBJ2-6 and V is TRBV4-3, with TRBD2 as a possible D gene (5 bases). The CDR3 length is 17 residues. Germline CDR1 is LGHNA and CDR2 is YSLEER. V lost 1 base, J lost 3 bases, and 13 bases lay in between. DNA of the CDR3: TGCGCCAGCAGCCAAGGATCGGCTAGCAGTGGGGCCAACGTCCTGACTTTC. It translates to CASSQGSASSGANVLTF.

The chain recombines TRBV5-5 with TRBJ2-5; D gene uncertain. This CDR3 comprises 12 residues. The V gene's germline CDR1 is SGHKS and CDR2 YYEKEE (reference sequence). Between the trimmed V and J ends, which lost 4 bases and 2 bases, there was a span of 6 bases. CDR3 in amino acids: CASSRSQETQYF. The CDR3 region has the DNA TGTGCCAGCAGCCGTTCTCAAGAGACCCAGTACTTC.

The chain is built from TRBV7-2 and TRBJ2-1; 9 bases map to TRBD2. After removal of 1 base from V and 4 bases from J, the junction contained 5 bases not matched to a gene. This CDR3 comprises 16 residues. Germline-derived CDR1 and CDR2 are SGHTA and FQGNSA. CDR3 nucleotide sequence: TGTGCCAGCAGCTTAGACCTGGGACTAGCTTACAATGAGCAGTTCTTC. It specifies CASSLDLGLAYNEQFF. Complete variable domain (other parts from reference TRBV7-2 and TRBJ2-1): GAGVSQSPSNKVTEKGKDVELRCDPISGHTALYWYRQSLGQGLEFLIYFQGNSAPDKSGLPSDRFSAERTGGSVSTLTIQRTQQEDSAVYLCASSLDLGLAYNEQFFGPGTRLTVL.

The V call is TRBV6-1, the J call TRBJ1-4; 8 bases agree with TRBD1. The CDR3 extends over 17 amino acids. The V gene's germline CDR1 is MNHNS and CDR2 SASEGT. V lost 4 bases, J lost 6 bases, and 13 bases stayed unmatched. The CDR3 protein is CASSGKGSGTGDEKLFF. DNA of the CDR3: TGTGCCAGCAGTGGCAAGGGTTCCGGGACAGGAGATGAAAAACTGTTTTTT.

The chain combines TRBV3-1 (or the pseudogene TRBV3-2) with TRBJ1-5; the match to TRBD1 covers 10 bases. V shed 3 bases, J shed 0 bases, and the junction held 8 bases outside the gene matches. This CDR3 has 18 amino acids. Germline CDR1 and CDR2: LGHDT and YNNKEL (reference sequence). CDR3 DNA sequence: TGTGCCAGCAGCCATGACAGGGGGCTTACGTTTAGCAATCAGCCCCAGCATTTT. Protein sequence: CASSHDRGLTFSNQPQHF.

Note on this clone: Other DNA sequences within the sample encode an identical CDR3. The chain has TRBV6-5 and TRBJ1-5; D possibly corresponds to TRBD1 (6 bases). The CDR3 is 13 amino acids. Germline CDR1 MNHEY, CDR2 SVGAGI. V was clipped by 8 bases and J by 2 bases, with 10 bases between them. Here the CDR3 DNA reads TGTGCCAGCCGAGCAGGGGGCAATCAGCCCCAGCATTTT. Its protein is CASRAGGNQPQHF.

This clone was picked up one time. V and J are TRBV10-3 and TRBJ2-2; TRBD2 matches at 8 bases. Germline values: CDR1 ENHRY, CDR2 SYGVKD. Trimming took 5 bases from V and 4 from J; bases not matched to a gene: 9. This CDR3 comprises 16 residues. In DNA form, the CDR3 reads TGTGCCATCAGTCCCTCGGGAGGGGCTGGCACCGGGGAGCTGTTTTTT. Translated: CAISPSGGAGTGELFF.

The rearrangement uses TRBV2 and TRBJ1-3, with D tentatively TRBD1 (5 bases). The germline V gene encodes CDR1 SNHLY and CDR2 FYNNEI. V was clipped by 3 bases and J by 7 bases, with 16 bases between them. The CDR3 runs to 15 residues. The CDR3 DNA follows: TGTGCCAGCAGTGAGAGTCACAGGACCCTGAACACCATATATTTT. Protein: CASSESHRTLNTIYF.

The chain couples TRBV28 to TRBJ2-1; D is ambiguous. Trimming removed 2 bases from V and 7 bases from J, with 12 bases in between. CDR3 length: 14 residues. Germline loops: CDR1 MDHEN, CDR2 SYDVKM. CDR3 protein: CASSLVARSNEQFF. CDR3 in DNA: TGTGCCAGCAGTTTAGTCGCTAGATCGAATGAGCAGTTCTTC.

The chain uses TRBV27 and TRBJ1-2; D might be TRBD1 (6 bases). Trimming removed 8 bases from V and 6 bases from J, with 25 bases in between. The CDR3 loop spans 16 amino acids. Germline CDR1 MNHEY, CDR2 SMNVEV (reference sequence). The CDR3 DNA reads TGTGCCAGCGGACCACTTTCACAGGGAAGCTTCGATGGCTACACCTTC. Translating it yields CASGPLSQGSFDGYTF.

This chain links TRBV6-8 with TRBJ2-5; 8 nucleotides match TRBD1. The CDR3 contains 17 residues. Germline values: CDR1 MNHGY, CDR2 SAAAGT. Unmatched junction bases numbered 6, after V lost 0 bases and J lost 0 bases. CDR3: CASSYSGQVLDQETQYF. In nucleotides, the CDR3 is TGTGCCAGCAGTTACTCGGGACAGGTATTAGACCAAGAGACCCAGTACTTC.